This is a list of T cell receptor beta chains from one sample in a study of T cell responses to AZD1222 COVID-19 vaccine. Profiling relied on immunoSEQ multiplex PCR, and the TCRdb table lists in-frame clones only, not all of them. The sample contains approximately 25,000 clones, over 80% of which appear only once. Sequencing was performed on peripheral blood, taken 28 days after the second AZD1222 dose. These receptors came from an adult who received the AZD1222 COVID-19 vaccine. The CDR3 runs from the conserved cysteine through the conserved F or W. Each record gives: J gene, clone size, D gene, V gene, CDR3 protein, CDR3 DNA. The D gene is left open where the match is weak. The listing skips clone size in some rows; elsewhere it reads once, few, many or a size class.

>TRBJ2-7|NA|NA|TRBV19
CASSRETEAYEQYF
TGTGCCAGTTCCAGGGAGACGGAGGCCTACGAGCAGTACTTC
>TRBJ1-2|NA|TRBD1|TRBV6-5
CASSYDGQGNYGYTF
TGTGCCAGCAGTTACGATGGACAGGGGAACTATGGCTACACCTTC
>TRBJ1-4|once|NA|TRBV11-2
CASSPQPNEKLFF
TGTGCCAGCAGCCCACAGCCTAATGAAAAACTGTTTTTT
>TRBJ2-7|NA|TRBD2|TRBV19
CASSKGRLAGHNEQYF
TGTGCCAGTAGTAAGGGGAGACTAGCGGGACACAACGAGCAGTACTTC
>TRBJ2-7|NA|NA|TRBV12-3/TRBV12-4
CASSPGDNYEQYF
TGTGCCAGCAGTCCCGGGGACAACTACGAGCAGTACTTC
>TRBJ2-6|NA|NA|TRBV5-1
CASSITGTSGANVLTF
TGCGCCAGCAGCATTACAGGGACCTCTGGGGCCAACGTCCTGACTTTC
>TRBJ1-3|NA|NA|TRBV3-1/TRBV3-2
CASSPTGFGNTIYF
TGTGCCAGCAGCCCCACGGGCTTTGGAAACACCATATATTTT
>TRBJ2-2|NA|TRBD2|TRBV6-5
CAGEVAGVGELFF
TGTGCCGGCGAGGTAGCGGGAGTCGGGGAGCTGTTTTTT
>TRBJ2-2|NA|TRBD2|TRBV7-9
CASSLVTSKNTGELFF
TGTGCCAGCAGCTTAGTGACTAGCAAAAACACCGGGGAGCTGTTTTTT
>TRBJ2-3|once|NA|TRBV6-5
CASRRTGGTDTQYF
TGTGCCAGCAGAAGGACGGGGGGCACAGATACGCAGTATTTT
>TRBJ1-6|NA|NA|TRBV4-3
CASSQDGENSPLHF
TGCGCCAGCAGCCAAGATGGTGAGAATTCACCCCTCCACTTT
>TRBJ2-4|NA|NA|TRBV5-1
CASSLNLGQGKNIQYF
TGCGCCAGCAGCTTGAATCTGGGGCAGGGAAAAAACATTCAGTACTTC
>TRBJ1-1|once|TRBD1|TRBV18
CASSSQGVGTEAFF
TGTGCCAGCTCATCACAGGGGGTTGGGACTGAAGCTTTCTTT
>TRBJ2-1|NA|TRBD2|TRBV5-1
CASSPRIAGTGHNEQFF
TGCGCCAGCAGCCCCCGAATAGCGGGAACCGGCCACAATGAGCAGTTCTTC
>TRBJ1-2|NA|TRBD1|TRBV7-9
CASSLGQGRGYTF
TGTGCCAGCAGCTTGGGACAGGGGCGAGGCTACACCTTC
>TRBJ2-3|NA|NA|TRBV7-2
CASSLARQGPDGRAQYF
TGTGCCAGCAGCTTAGCTAGGCAGGGCCCGGATGGGAGAGCGCAGTATTTT
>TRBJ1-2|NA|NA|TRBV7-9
CASSDRIGIYGYTF
TGTGCCAGCAGCGATAGGATAGGGATCTATGGCTACACCTTC
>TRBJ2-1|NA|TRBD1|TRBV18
CASSQETGKGEQFF
TGTGCCAGCTCACAAGAGACAGGGAAAGGTGAGCAGTTCTTC
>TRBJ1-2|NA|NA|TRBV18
CASSPITGTELNYGYTF
TGTGCCAGCTCACCGATTACAGGGACCGAGCTTAACTATGGCTACACCTTC
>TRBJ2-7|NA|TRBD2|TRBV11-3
CASSGRKGGYEQYF
TGTGCCAGCAGCGGGCGGAAGGGAGGGTACGAGCAGTACTTC
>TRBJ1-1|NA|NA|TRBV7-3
CASSSQGNTEAFF
TGTGCCAGCAGCTCCCAAGGGAACACTGAAGCTTTCTTT
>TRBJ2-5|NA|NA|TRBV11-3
CASSLDAPETQYF
TGTGCCAGCAGCTTAGATGCCCCAGAGACCCAGTACTTC
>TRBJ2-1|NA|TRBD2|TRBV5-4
CASSPVPGLALDEQFF
TGTGCCAGCAGCCCAGTACCGGGACTAGCGTTGGATGAGCAGTTCTTC
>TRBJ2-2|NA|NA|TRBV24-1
CATRADVSTGELFF
TGTGCCACCCGCGCGGACGTATCCACCGGGGAGCTGTTTTTT
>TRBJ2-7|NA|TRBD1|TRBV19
CASSAGGQGFYEQYF
TGTGCCAGTAGTGCCGGCGGACAGGGTTTTTACGAGCAGTACTTC
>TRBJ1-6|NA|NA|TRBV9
CASSVASGTGNSPLHF
TGTGCCAGCAGCGTAGCCTCGGGGACGGGGAATTCACCCCTCCACTTT
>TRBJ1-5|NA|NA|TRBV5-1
CASSLGGSNQPQHF
TGCGCCAGCAGCTTGGGGGGGAGCAATCAGCCCCAGCATTTT
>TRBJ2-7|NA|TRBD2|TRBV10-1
CATWEIPGLLNYEQYF
TGCGCCACCTGGGAGATTCCGGGACTACTCAACTACGAGCAGTACTTC
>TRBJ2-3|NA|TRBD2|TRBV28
CASSSTSGAPTQYF
TGTGCCAGCAGTTCAACTAGCGGGGCCCCTACGCAGTATTTT
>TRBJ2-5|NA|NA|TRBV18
CASSPSQETQYF
TGTGCCAGCTCACCATCTCAAGAGACCCAGTACTTC
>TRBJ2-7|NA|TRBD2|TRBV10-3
CAISISGSVPEQYF
TGTGCCATCAGTATTAGCGGGAGCGTCCCCGAGCAGTACTTC
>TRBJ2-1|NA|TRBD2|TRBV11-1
CASSPRGSGRFNEQFF
TGTGCCAGCAGCCCCCGGGGTAGCGGGAGGTTCAATGAGCAGTTCTTC
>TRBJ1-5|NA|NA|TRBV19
CASSRQVVEPQHF
TGTGCCAGTAGTAGACAGGTTGTGGAGCCCCAGCATTTT
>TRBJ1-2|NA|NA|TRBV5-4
CASSLLSDYGYTF
TGTGCCAGCAGCTTGCTTTCGGACTATGGCTACACCTTC
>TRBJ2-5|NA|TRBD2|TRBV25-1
CASSGGLAREETQYF
TGTGCCAGCAGTGGCGGACTAGCGAGGGAAGAGACCCAGTACTTC
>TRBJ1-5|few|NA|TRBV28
CASSLGQPQHF
TGTGCCAGCAGTTTGGGTCAGCCCCAGCATTTT
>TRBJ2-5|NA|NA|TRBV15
CATSRDQSGAGTQYF
TGTGCCACCAGCAGAGATCAGTCGGGAGCCGGCACCCAGTACTTC
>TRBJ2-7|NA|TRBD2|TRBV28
CASSFSAGGPKVEQYF
TGTGCCAGCAGTTTTAGCGCGGGAGGGCCTAAGGTCGAGCAGTACTTC
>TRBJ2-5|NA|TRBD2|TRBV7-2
CASSLASGGGQETQYF
TGTGCCAGCAGCTTAGCTTCGGGAGGGGGGCAAGAGACCCAGTACTTC
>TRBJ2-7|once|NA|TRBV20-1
CSARETQYF
TGCAGTGCTAGAGAAACCCAGTACTTC
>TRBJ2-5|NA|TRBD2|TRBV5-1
CASSISGSEETQYF
TGCGCCAGCAGCATTAGCGGGAGCGAAGAGACCCAGTACTTC
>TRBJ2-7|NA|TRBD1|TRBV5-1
CASSSGQGYEQYF
TGCGCCAGCAGCTCGGGACAGGGCTACGAGCAGTACTTC
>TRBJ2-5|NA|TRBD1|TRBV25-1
CASSEFLGTGIETQYF
TGTGCCAGCAGTGAATTCCTGGGGACAGGGATAGAGACCCAGTACTTC
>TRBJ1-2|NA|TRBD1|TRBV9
CASSVARTGDGYTF
TGTGCCAGCAGCGTAGCTAGGACAGGGGATGGCTACACCTTC
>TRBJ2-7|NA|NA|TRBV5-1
CASSLGQDYEQYF
TGCGCCAGCAGCTTGGGACAGGATTACGAGCAGTACTTC
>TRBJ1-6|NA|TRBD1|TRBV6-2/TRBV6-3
CASSLLGQNNSPLHF
TGTGCCAGCAGCCTCTTGGGACAGAATAATTCACCCCTCCACTTT
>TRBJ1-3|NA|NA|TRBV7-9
CASSHKVPLPGNTIYF
TGTGCCAGCAGCCACAAGGTACCCCTCCCTGGAAACACCATATATTTT
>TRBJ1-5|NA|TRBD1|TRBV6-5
CASKRTGTGNQPQHF
TGTGCCAGCAAGAGGACAGGGACGGGCAATCAGCCCCAGCATTTT
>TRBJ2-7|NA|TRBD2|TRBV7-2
CASSLGLAGGIRQQYF
TGTGCCAGCAGCTTAGGACTAGCGGGAGGGATCCGACAGCAGTACTTC
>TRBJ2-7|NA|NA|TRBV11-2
CASSSGLLVDYEQYF
TGTGCCAGCAGCTCGGGACTCCTTGTGGACTACGAGCAGTACTTC
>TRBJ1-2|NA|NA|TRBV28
CASSLLQNGYTF
TGTGCCAGCAGTTTACTCCAAAATGGCTACACCTTC
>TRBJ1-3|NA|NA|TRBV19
CASSIATRSGNTIYF
TGTGCCAGTAGTATTGCCACCCGGTCTGGAAACACCATATATTTT
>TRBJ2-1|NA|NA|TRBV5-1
CASSPGQGYNEQFF
TGCGCCAGCAGCCCCGGACAAGGCTACAATGAGCAGTTCTTC
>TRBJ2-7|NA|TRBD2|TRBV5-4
CASSTRTSVYEQYF
TGTGCCAGCAGCACCAGGACTAGCGTCTACGAGCAGTACTTC